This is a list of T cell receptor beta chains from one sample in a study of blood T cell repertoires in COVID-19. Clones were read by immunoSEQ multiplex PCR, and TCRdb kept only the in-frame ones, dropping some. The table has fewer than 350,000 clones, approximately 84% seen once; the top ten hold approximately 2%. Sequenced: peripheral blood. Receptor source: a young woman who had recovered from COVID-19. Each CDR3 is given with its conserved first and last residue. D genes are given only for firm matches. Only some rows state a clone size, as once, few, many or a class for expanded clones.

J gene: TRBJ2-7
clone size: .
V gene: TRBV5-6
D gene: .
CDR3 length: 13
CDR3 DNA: TGTGCCAGCAGCTTAGGGGCGCCATACGAGCAGTACTTC
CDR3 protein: CASSLGAPYEQYF

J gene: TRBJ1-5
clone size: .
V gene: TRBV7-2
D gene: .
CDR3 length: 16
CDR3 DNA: TGTGCCAGCAGCGCCGGGAGCCTAAGAGGCAATCAGCCCCAGCATTTT
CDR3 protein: CASSAGSLRGNQPQHF

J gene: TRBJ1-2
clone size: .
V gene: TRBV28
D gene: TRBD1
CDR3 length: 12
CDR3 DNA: TGTGCCAGCAGGGACAGGGCGGCTGGCTACACCTTC
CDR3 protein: CASRDRAAGYTF

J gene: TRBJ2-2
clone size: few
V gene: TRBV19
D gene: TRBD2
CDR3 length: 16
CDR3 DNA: TGTGCCAGTAGTACCGTTACTAGCGGGAACACCGGGGAGCTGTTTTTT
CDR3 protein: CASSTVTSGNTGELFF

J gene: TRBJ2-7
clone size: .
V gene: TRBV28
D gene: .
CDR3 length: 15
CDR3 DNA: TGTGCCAGCAGTTCCCCGACAGATAGCCTCTACGAGCAGTACTTC
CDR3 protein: CASSSPTDSLYEQYF

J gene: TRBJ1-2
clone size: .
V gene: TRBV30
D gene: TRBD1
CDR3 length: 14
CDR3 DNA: TGTGCCTGCATCCGGGACAGGGGGCGTGTGGGCTACACCTTC
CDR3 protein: CACIRDRGRVGYTF

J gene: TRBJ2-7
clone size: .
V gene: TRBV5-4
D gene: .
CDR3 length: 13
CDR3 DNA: TGTGCCAGCAGCGGTGGAGGTAACTACGAGCAGTACTTC
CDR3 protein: CASSGGGNYEQYF

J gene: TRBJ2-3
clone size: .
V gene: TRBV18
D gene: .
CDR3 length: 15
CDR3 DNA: TGTGCCAGCTCACCATGGGCCGGAAGCACAGATACGCAGTATTTT
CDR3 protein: CASSPWAGSTDTQYF

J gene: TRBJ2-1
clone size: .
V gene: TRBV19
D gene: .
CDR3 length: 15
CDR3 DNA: TGTGCCAGTAGTCCGACAGGTAGCTCCTACAATGAGCAGTTCTTC
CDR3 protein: CASSPTGSSYNEQFF

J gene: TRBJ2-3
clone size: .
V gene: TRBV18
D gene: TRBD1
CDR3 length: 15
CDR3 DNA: TGTGCCAGCTCACCACTCCCAGGGGGCGTGGATACGCAGTATTTT
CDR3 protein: CASSPLPGGVDTQYF

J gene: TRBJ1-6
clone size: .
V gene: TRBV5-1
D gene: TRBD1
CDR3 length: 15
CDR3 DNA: TGCGCCAGCAGCCCGGGGACAGGGGGTAATTCACCCCTCCACTTT
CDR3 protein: CASSPGTGGNSPLHF

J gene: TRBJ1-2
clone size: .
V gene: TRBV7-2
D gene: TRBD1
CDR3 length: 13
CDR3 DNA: TGTGCCAGCAGCAGGATGACAGGGTTTGGCTACACCTTC
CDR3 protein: CASSRMTGFGYTF

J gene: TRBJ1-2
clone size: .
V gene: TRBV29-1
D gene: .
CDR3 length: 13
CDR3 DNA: TGCAGCGTGGGGGCCCTTTTAGACTATGGCTACACCTTC
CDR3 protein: CSVGALLDYGYTF

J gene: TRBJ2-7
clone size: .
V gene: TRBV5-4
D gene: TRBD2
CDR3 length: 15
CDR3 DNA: TGTGCCAGCAGCTCAAAAGGGACTAGCGGCCCCGGGCAGTACTTC
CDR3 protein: CASSSKGTSGPGQYF

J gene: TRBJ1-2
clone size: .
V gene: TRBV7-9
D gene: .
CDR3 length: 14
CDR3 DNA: TGTGCCAGCAGCTTAGCCGTTACGGTCTATGGCTACACCTTC
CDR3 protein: CASSLAVTVYGYTF

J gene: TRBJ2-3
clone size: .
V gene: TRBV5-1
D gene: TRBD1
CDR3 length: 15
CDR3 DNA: TGCGCCAGCAGTCACCGGGACAGGGTGACAGATACGCAGTATTTT
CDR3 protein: CASSHRDRVTDTQYF

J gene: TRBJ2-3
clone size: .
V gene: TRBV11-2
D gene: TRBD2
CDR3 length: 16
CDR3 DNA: TGTGCCAGCAGCCCGGGGGGGCGGGGGGGCGTAGATACGCAGTATTTT
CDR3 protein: CASSPGGRGGVDTQYF

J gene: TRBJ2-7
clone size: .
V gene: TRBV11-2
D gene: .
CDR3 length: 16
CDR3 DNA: TGTGCCAGCAGCACACCACCCCGGACAGTCCCCTACGAGCAGTACTTC
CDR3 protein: CASSTPPRTVPYEQYF

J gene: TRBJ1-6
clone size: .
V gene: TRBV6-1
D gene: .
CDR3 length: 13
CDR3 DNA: TGTGCCAGCAGTGAACGGGGGGTCTCACCCCTCCACTTT
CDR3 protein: CASSERGVSPLHF

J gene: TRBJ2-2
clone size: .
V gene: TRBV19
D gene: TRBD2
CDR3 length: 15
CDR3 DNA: TGTGCCAGTAGTATACAGCGGGGGTCGTCCGGGGAGCTGTTTTTT
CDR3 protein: CASSIQRGSSGELFF

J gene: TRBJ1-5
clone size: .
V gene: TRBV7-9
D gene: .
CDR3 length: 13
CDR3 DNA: TGTGCCAGCAGCTCGACGTATGCGGAGCCCCAGCATTTT
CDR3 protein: CASSSTYAEPQHF

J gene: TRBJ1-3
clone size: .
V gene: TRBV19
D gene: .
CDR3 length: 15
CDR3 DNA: TGTGCCAGTAGTATTGGGAGGAGCTCTGGAAACACCATATATTTT
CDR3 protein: CASSIGRSSGNTIYF

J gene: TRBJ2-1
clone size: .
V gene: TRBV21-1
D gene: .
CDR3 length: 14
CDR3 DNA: TGTGCCAGCAGCGGGACAGGACTCTACAATGAGCAGTTCTTC
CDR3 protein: CASSGTGLYNEQFF

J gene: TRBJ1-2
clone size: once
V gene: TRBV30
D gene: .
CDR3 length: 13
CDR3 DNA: TGTGCCTATTCACAGGGTCCGGAGAATGGCTACACCTTC
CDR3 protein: CAYSQGPENGYTF

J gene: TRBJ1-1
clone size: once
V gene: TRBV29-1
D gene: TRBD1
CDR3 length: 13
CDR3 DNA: TGCAGCGTTCAGGGGGGAATGAACACTGAAGCTTTCTTT
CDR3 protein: CSVQGGMNTEAFF

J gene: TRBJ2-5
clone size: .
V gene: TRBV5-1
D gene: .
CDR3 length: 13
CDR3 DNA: TGCGCCACCGGAGTATCGCCGCAAGAGACCCAGTACTTC
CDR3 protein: CATGVSPQETQYF

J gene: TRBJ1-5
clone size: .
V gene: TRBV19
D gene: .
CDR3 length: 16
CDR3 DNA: TGTGCCAGTAGTATTACTAGCGGGGAGAGGTATCAGCCCCAGCATTTT
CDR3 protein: CASSITSGERYQPQHF

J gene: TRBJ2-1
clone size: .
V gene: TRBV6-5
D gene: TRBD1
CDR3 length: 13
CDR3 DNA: TGTGCCAGCAGTTCCACATACAGGGGGCCGCAGTTCTTC
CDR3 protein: CASSSTYRGPQFF

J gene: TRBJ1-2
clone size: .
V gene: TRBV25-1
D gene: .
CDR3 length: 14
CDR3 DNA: TGTGCCAGCAGCCCGGACAGAGTATTCTATGGCTACACCTTC
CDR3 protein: CASSPDRVFYGYTF

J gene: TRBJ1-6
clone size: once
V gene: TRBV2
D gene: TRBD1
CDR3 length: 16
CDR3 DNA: TGTGCCAGCAGGAGTCGACAGGGTACTTATAATTCACCCCTCCACTTT
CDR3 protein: CASRSRQGTYNSPLHF

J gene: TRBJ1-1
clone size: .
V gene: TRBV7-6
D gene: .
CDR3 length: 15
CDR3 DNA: TGTGCCAGCAGCCCCCGCGGCAGGGGGAACACTGAAGCTTTCTTT
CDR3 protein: CASSPRGRGNTEAFF

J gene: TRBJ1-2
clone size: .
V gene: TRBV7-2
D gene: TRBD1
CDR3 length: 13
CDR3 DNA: TGTGCCAGCAGCCAGGGACAGGGAAATCGCTACACCTTC
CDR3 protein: CASSQGQGNRYTF

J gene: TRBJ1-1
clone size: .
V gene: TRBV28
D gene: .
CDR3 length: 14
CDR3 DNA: TGTGCCATCGGATCGCTACAGGGGAACACTGAAGCTTTCTTT
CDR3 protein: CAIGSLQGNTEAFF

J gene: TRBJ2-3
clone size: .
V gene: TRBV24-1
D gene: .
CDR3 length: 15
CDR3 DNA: TGTGCCACCAGTGAGGGGACATCTGGCACAGATACGCAGTATTTT
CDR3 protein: CATSEGTSGTDTQYF